The 16 T cell receptor beta chains presented below share a single source sample, sequenced in a study of blood T cell repertoires in COVID-19. Produced via immunoSEQ multiplex PCR; TCRdb's table is partial and in-frame only. Here the sample spans approximately 180,000 clones, approximately 85% being singletons. Sequences were obtained from peripheral blood. These receptors were taken from a woman aged 80 or over with acute or convalescent COVID-19.

The rearrangement joins TRBV6-5 to TRBJ2-2; D is unclear. Trimming left V 8 bases short and J 2 bases short, with 12 bases between. CDR1 and CDR2 from the germline V gene are MNHEY and SVGAGI. This CDR3 contains 14 residues. CDR3 nucleotides: TGTGCCAGCGGGTACAGTATAAACACCGGGGAGCTGTTTTTT. Its translation is CASGYSINTGELFF.

This clone was observed a few times. V and J are TRBV9 and TRBJ2-1, with TRBD1 matching over 8 bases. V lost 4 bases and J lost 0; bases outside the gene matches: 18. Germline V gene data show CDR1 as SGDLS and CDR2 as YYNGEE. The CDR3 spans 20 residues. CDR3 amino acids: CASSSPGQGVTPNSYNEQFF. The CDR3 nucleotides read TGTGCCAGCAGCTCCCCAGGACAGGGTGTGACGCCGAACTCCTACAATGAGCAGTTCTTC. The whole variable domain, remainder taken from reference TRBV9 and TRBJ2-1, is DSGVTQTPKHLITATGQRVTLRCSPRSGDLSVYWYQQSLDQGLQFLIQYYNGEERAKGNILERFSAQQFPDLHSELNLSSLELGDSALYFCASSSPGQGVTPNSYNEQFFGPGTRLTVL.

The genes are TRBV27 and TRBJ2-3, with D possibly being TRBD1 (6 bases). The CDR3 is 14 amino acids. The germline CDR1 and CDR2 sequences are MNHEY and SMNVEV (reference sequence). The ends were cut back, 2 bases at V and 3 bases at J, with 9 bases in the middle. Here the CDR3 reads CASSLQGRTDTQYF. The CDR3 coding sequence is TGTGCCAGCAGTTTACAGGGGCGGACAGATACGCAGTATTTT.

The chain combines TRBV10-3 with TRBJ1-1; no clear D. V was cut by 2 bases and J by 5 bases, with 9 bases left in between. Germline loops: CDR1 ENHRY, CDR2 SYGVKD. The CDR3 is made up of 13 amino acids. The CDR3: CAISEEVLTEAFF. The DNA for the CDR3 is TGTGCCATCAGTGAGGAGGTTTTAACTGAAGCTTTCTTT.

This clone was recorded only once. CDR3 nucleotide sequence: TGTGCCAGCTCGCCTACCAACTCGGGACAGGTCGAACAGTACTTC. This translates into CASSPTNSGQVEQYF. This chain uses TRBV18 with TRBJ2-7; 8 bases map to TRBD1. V shed 6 bases, J shed 10 bases, and the junction held 17 bases outside the gene matches. Germline values: CDR1 KGHSH, CDR2 LQKENI. CDR3 length equals 15 residues.

The genes are TRBV27 and TRBJ1-4, with D tentatively TRBD1 (5 bases). Germline CDR1 MNHEY, CDR2 SMNVEV (reference sequence). The CDR3 is 14 residues long. The germline V and J ends were trimmed by 4 bases and 6 bases, with 12 bases remaining between them. CDR3 nucleotides: TGTGCCAGCAGTTCCGGGGGGGAGGATGAAAAACTGTTTTTT. This sequence encodes CASSSGGEDEKLFF.

The rearrangement links TRBV6-5 to TRBJ2-4, with D perhaps matching TRBD2 (6 bases). The CDR3 has 14 amino acids. From germline, CDR1 is MNHEY and CDR2 SVGAGI. V was trimmed by 6 bases and J by 7 bases, leaving 16 bases between them. DNA of the CDR3: TGTGCCAGCAGCCCGACTAGTGTCAGGAACATTCAGTACTTC. Residues: CASSPTSVRNIQYF.

CDR3 in amino acids: CSARQGYGYTF. In DNA, the CDR3 is TGCAGTGCTCGACAGGGATATGGCTACACCTTC. V and J are TRBV20-1 and TRBJ1-2; 7 nucleotides align to TRBD1. Trimming cost V 5 bases and J 5 bases; bases outside gene matches: 2. The CDR3 sequence is 11 residues long. CDR1 is DFQATT and CDR2 is SNEGSKA in the germline V gene (reference sequence).

The genes are TRBV7-9 and TRBJ1-1; no reliable D call. The CDR3 covers 14 residues. Germline V CDR1 and CDR2: SEHNR, FQNEAQ (reference sequence). The germline V and J ends were trimmed by 4 bases and 0 bases, with 9 bases remaining between them. CDR3 coding DNA: TGTGCCAGCAGCTCGACACCAATGAACACTGAAGCTTTCTTT. Its protein is CASSSTPMNTEAFF.

This chain joins TRBV7-2 and TRBJ2-7, with 8 bases that match TRBD2. The CDR3 is made up of 15 amino acids. The V and J ends lost 1 base and 3 bases, in that order; junction bases with no gene match: 5. The germline gives CDR1 SGHTA, CDR2 FQGNSA. CDR3 nucleotides: TGTGCCAGCAGCTTAGTTCTAGCGGGCCGCTACGAGCAGTACTTC. Translated: CASSLVLAGRYEQYF.

CDR3 protein: CASSSHGSGAEAFF. DNA for the CDR3: TGTGCCAGCAGCTCCCACGGGTCGGGGGCTGAAGCTTTCTTT. The chain combines TRBV11-1 with TRBJ1-1; possibly TRBD1 for D (5 bases). From germline, CDR1 is SGHAT and CDR2 FQDESV (reference sequence). V was cut by 4 bases and J by 6 bases, with 15 bases left in between. The CDR3 is 14 amino acids.

The gene calls are TRBV3-1 (or the pseudogene TRBV3-2) and TRBJ1-5; D not certain. V was pared by 0 bases and J by 6 bases, with 9 bases between. The CDR3 contains 14 residues. Germline values: CDR1 LGHDT, CDR2 YNNKEL (reference sequence). CDR3 sequence: CASSQDGGSQPQHF. CDR3 bases: TGTGCCAGCAGCCAAGATGGCGGCTCTCAGCCCCAGCATTTT.

V usage is TRBV29-1 and J usage is TRBJ2-3; possibly TRBD2 for D (5 bases). Germline-derived CDR1 and CDR2 are SQVTM and ANQGSEA. The CDR3 covers 14 residues. Between the trimmed V and J ends, which lost 3 bases and 2 bases, there was a span of 12 bases. This CDR3 is CSVDVDWNTDTQYF. The CDR3, as DNA: TGCAGCGTTGACGTGGACTGGAACACAGATACGCAGTATTTT.

The J gene is TRBJ2-3, the V gene TRBV5-1, with 7 bases matching TRBD2. This CDR3 region has 16 residues. With 0 bases clipped from V and 3 bases from J, the junction kept 7 bases outside the gene matches. Germline V gene sequence: CDR1 SGHRS, CDR2 YFSETQ. CDR3 in amino acids: CASSLGGSGGTDTQYF. In DNA form, the CDR3 reads TGCGCCAGCAGCTTGGGAGGGTCCGGGGGGACAGATACGCAGTATTTT.

This clone was observed a few times. V gene TRBV27 combines with J gene TRBJ2-1, with 13 bases fitting TRBD2. There are 18 residues in the CDR3. Germline assignment: CDR1 MNHEY and CDR2 SMNVEV (reference sequence). With V trimmed by 5 bases and J by 7 bases, 14 bases remained unmatched. The DNA of the CDR3 is TGTGCCAGCAGTACCCGACAGGTGCCGGGACTAGCGGGGAATGAGCAGTTCTTC. Amino acids: CASSTRQVPGLAGNEQFF.

V usage is TRBV6-5 and J usage is TRBJ1-6; 7 bases are a match to TRBD1. Germline V gives CDR1 MNHEY, CDR2 SVGAGI. The CDR3 has 14 residues. V lost 6 bases and J lost 9; bases outside the gene matches: 8. For the CDR3, the DNA is TGTGCCAGCAGGCGACAGGGAGAAGGTTCACCCCTCCACTTT. The encoded protein is CASRRQGEGSPLHF.